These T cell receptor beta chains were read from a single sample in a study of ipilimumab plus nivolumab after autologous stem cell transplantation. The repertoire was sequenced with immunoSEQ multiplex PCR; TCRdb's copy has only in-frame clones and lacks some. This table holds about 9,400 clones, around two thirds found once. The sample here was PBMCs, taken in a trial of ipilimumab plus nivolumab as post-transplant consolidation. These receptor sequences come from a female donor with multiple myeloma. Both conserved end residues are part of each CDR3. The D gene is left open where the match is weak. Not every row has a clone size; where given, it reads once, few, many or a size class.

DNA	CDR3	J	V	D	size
TGTGCCAGCAGCCAATCGACACCTTACACCGGGGAGCTGTTTTTT	CASSQSTPYTGELFF	TRBJ2-2	TRBV16	.	.
TGTGCCAGCAGTCCCCGTGATAGCGGTACGGATACGCAGTATTTT	CASSPRDSGTDTQYF	TRBJ2-3	TRBV28	.	.
TGTGCCAGCAGTTTACCCCACAACTATGGCTACACCTTC	CASSLPHNYGYTF	TRBJ1-2	TRBV28	.	.
TGTGCCAGCAGCCAAGAGGGGACTAGCGGACCTTCCTACGAGCAGTACTTC	CASSQEGTSGPSYEQYF	TRBJ2-7	TRBV4-2	TRBD2	.
TGCGCCAGCAGAGCTACAAGTTCCCAAGAGACCCAGTACTTC	CASRATSSQETQYF	TRBJ2-5	TRBV5-1	.	.
TGTGCCAGCAGCTTGGAAAGCGGGAGGAAGGATACGCAGTATTTT	CASSLESGRKDTQYF	TRBJ2-3	TRBV27	TRBD2	.
TGTGCCAGTAGCGTCGGTCCTAGGCCTACAACCTACGAGCAGTACTTC	CASSVGPRPTTYEQYF	TRBJ2-7	TRBV19	.	.
TGTGCCAGCAGCTGGGTAGGTTCGGATACGCAGTATTTT	CASSWVGSDTQYF	TRBJ2-3	TRBV5-6	.	.
TGTGCCAGCAGTTCCGGGGCAGGGCGGGTGGACTATGGCTACACCTTC	CASSSGAGRVDYGYTF	TRBJ1-2	TRBV28	.	.
TGCAGTGGGTTATCCTACAATGAGCAGTTCTTC	CSGLSYNEQFF	TRBJ2-1	TRBV20-1	.	medium-sized
TGTGCCAGCTCACCAGAGGGACCGGGTAATTCACCCCTCCACTTT	CASSPEGPGNSPLHF	TRBJ1-6	TRBV18	.	.
TGTGCCAGCAGTGGGCCCCCAGATACGCAGTATTTT	CASSGPPDTQYF	TRBJ2-3	TRBV2	.	once
TGTGCCAGCTACGCGCCGGCGGATACGCAGTATTTT	CASYAPADTQYF	TRBJ2-3	TRBV6-6	.	.
TGTGCCAGCTCACCCCGACCGGGGCGCGATGAGCAGTTCTTC	CASSPRPGRDEQFF	TRBJ2-1	TRBV18	.	.
TGTGCCAGCCGCCGGGGCCTCTCTAACACTGAAGCTTTCTTT	CASRRGLSNTEAFF	TRBJ1-1	TRBV28	.	.
TGTGCCAGTAGTATACTTTCGGGGGAAGCTAACTATGGCTACACCTTC	CASSILSGEANYGYTF	TRBJ1-2	TRBV19	.	.
TGTGCCAGCAGCCTATCAAATCGGGGACAGGCGGGTGAAAAACTGTTTTTT	CASSLSNRGQAGEKLFF	TRBJ1-4	TRBV5-6	TRBD1	.
TGTGCCAGCAGCTACCTGACAGGGGATTACGGCTACACCTTC	CASSYLTGDYGYTF	TRBJ1-2	TRBV5-4	TRBD1	.
TGTGCCAGTAGTATACAGGGGAGGGGCACTGAAGCTTTCTTT	CASSIQGRGTEAFF	TRBJ1-1	TRBV19	.	medium-sized
TGTGCCAGCAGCGTAGGAGGCCATGAGCAGTTCTTC	CASSVGGHEQFF	TRBJ2-1	TRBV9	.	.
TGTGCCAGCAGCTTAGGGAGCCTCGGGGCCAGTTATGAAGCTTTCTTT	CASSLGSLGASYEAFF	TRBJ1-1	TRBV11-2	.	.
TGCAGCGCCCTGAATGGGCTAGCGGGAGGGCCGAGGAGTCACGAGCAGTACTTC	CSALNGLAGGPRSHEQYF	TRBJ2-7	TRBV29-1	TRBD2	few
TGTGCCAGTACCCCCGACAGATTGTTTGGCTACACCTTC	CASTPDRLFGYTF	TRBJ1-2	TRBV19	.	.
TGCGCCAGCAGCCTATGGAGGACGGCTAGCACAGATACGCAGTATTTT	CASSLWRTASTDTQYF	TRBJ2-3	TRBV5-1	.	.
TGTGCCAGCAGTACCTTTACTGAGCAGTTCTTC	CASSTFTEQFF	TRBJ2-1	TRBV27	.	.
TGCGCCAGCAGCCCAGACCCGGAGGGGGGCCCCGAGCAGTACTTC	CASSPDPEGGPEQYF	TRBJ2-7	TRBV5-1	.	.
TGTGCCAGTAGTATGGGAGCGGGAGCCTACGAGCAGTACTTC	CASSMGAGAYEQYF	TRBJ2-7	TRBV19	TRBD2	once
TGTGCCAGCAGCCGGGGACAGATACAAGAGACCCAGTACTTC	CASSRGQIQETQYF	TRBJ2-5	TRBV13	TRBD1	.
TGTGCCAGCCAGGACCCCAGGGCGTACACTGAAGCTTTCTTT	CASQDPRAYTEAFF	TRBJ1-1	TRBV5-4	.	.
TGTGCCAGCAGTCCCCCTGGACAGGCTGGGACCTTC	CASSPPGQAGTF	TRBJ1-2	TRBV27	TRBD1	medium-sized
TGCGCCAGCAGCCGCTCGTGGAGCGCCGACTACGAGCAGTACTTC	CASSRSWSADYEQYF	TRBJ2-7	TRBV4-3	.	few
TGTGCCAGCAGTCTTCCACAGTCACCCCTCCACTTT	CASSLPQSPLHF	TRBJ1-6	TRBV27	.	few
TGTGCCAGCTACCGGGACAGGGGTTATTCAGATACGCAGTATTTT	CASYRDRGYSDTQYF	TRBJ2-3	TRBV2	TRBD1	.
TGTGCCTGGAGTGTGGGACAGTATGGCTACACCTTC	CAWSVGQYGYTF	TRBJ1-2	TRBV30	TRBD1	.
TGTGCCAGCAGCCCGATAGCGGTGGGGGAGACCCAGTACTTC	CASSPIAVGETQYF	TRBJ2-5	TRBV13	.	.
TGTGCCAGCAGCCTGACAGGGACTACTTTCTTT	CASSLTGTTFF	TRBJ1-1	TRBV5-4	TRBD1	.
TGTGCCAGCAGGTTCCTTTCCGCAGATACGCAGTATTTT	CASRFLSADTQYF	TRBJ2-3	TRBV27	.	.
TGCGCCAGCAGCCAAGAGATGGGCACCTCTAACTATGGCTACACCTTC	CASSQEMGTSNYGYTF	TRBJ1-2	TRBV4-3	.	.
TGTGCCAGCAGCCAGACAGACTCTCAAGAGACCCAGTACTTC	CASSQTDSQETQYF	TRBJ2-5	TRBV5-6	.	.
TGTGCCAGCAGCTTCGGACAGGACACCGGGGAGCTGTTTTTT	CASSFGQDTGELFF	TRBJ2-2	TRBV7-8	TRBD1	.
TGTGCCAGCTCCCAAGGCACGGCTTACAATGAGCAGTTCTTC	CASSQGTAYNEQFF	TRBJ2-1	TRBV18	.	.
TGTGCCAGCAGCTTGGGGGCAGGGGCGGCAAAGCCCCAGCATTTT	CASSLGAGAAKPQHF	TRBJ1-5	TRBV5-6	.	few
TGTGCCAGCAGTTTTGGGAAAAAACCCTACGAGCAGTACTTC	CASSFGKKPYEQYF	TRBJ2-7	TRBV6-6	.	.
TGTGCCAGCAGCCCTCAGGGGGTGTCCTACGAGCAGTACTTC	CASSPQGVSYEQYF	TRBJ2-7	TRBV2	TRBD1	once
TGTGCCAGCAGTTTACCTTCGTCTGAGCAGTTCTTC	CASSLPSSEQFF	TRBJ2-1	TRBV27	.	.
TGTGCCAGCAGCTTAGCCGGCGGGTCCTACGAGCAGTACTTC	CASSLAGGSYEQYF	TRBJ2-7	TRBV13	.	.
TGTGCCAGCATCCCCTTAGGGCTAGCGCCCACGAATGAGCAGTTCTTC	CASIPLGLAPTNEQFF	TRBJ2-1	TRBV7-2	.	.
TGTGCCAGCAGCATACAAAGAGGCAATCAGCCCCAGCATTTT	CASSIQRGNQPQHF	TRBJ1-5	TRBV7-2	.	few